Detailed here is one TCR beta chain. This entry is derived from a study of shared clonotypes between healthy human individuals. Replicate PCRs from sorted subsets contained around 200 ng DNA, which is around 30,000 T cell genomes. Measured with immunoSEQ multiplex PCR; TCRdb has only the in-frame clones, and not every one. The sample consists of about 2.1 million clones, just under 95% of them appearing once. CDR1 is SGHTA, CDR2 FQGTGA, per germline. CDR3 size: 15 residues. V trimming: 5 bases; J trimming: 0 bases; junction bases outside the gene matches: 4. In the naive CD8 group, cells lacked CD45RO and were positively selected for CCR7, so terminally differentiated effector memory CD45RA+ cells were left out.

The clonotype was recovered from a man younger than 35 in good health. Some clones in this sample may be carry-over from other donors' samples. J is TRBJ2-3 and V is TRBV7-3, with 8 bases that match TRBD1. The sequenced sample consisted of naive CD8+ T cells from PBMCs. For the CDR3, the DNA is TGTGCCAGCAGCCATACAGGGGGTAGCACAGATACGCAGTATTTT. Protein: CASSHTGGSTDTQYF. Together with reference TRBV7-3 and TRBJ2-3, the CDR3 gives the full variable domain: GAGVSQTPSNKVTEKGKYVELRCDPISGHTALYWYRQSLGQGPEFLIYFQGTGAADDSGLPNDRFFAVRPEGSVSTLKIQRTERGDSAVYLCASSHTGGSTDTQYFGPGTRLTVL.